These T cell receptor beta chains were read from a single sample in a study of T cells in Graves' hyperthyroidism and ophthalmopathy. TCRdb reanalysed the multiplex PCR reads using MiXCR and keeps one entry per CDR3 protein. The sample gives 560,000 or so distinct CDR3 sequences, roughly 50% of which show up once; roughly 8.2% is in the top ten. Sequences were obtained from peripheral blood or thyroid tissue (not recorded which). All receptors derive from a woman under 30 with Graves' hyperthyroidism. Each CDR3 is given with its conserved first and last residue. The order of the fields is J gene, V gene, clone size, D gene, CDR3 DNA, CDR3 protein. D genes are given only for firm matches. Size values are once, few and many counts, or a class for expanded clones, and some rows have none.

J: TRBJ2-5
V: TRBV10-3
size: once
D: TRBD2
DNA: TGTGCCATCAGAACGGCTAGCGGGAGAGTCCAAGAGACCCAGTACTTC
CDR3: CAIRTASGRVQETQYF

J: TRBJ1-1
V: TRBV7-8
size: many
D: -
DNA: TGTGCCAGCAGCTTGCTCATCGGCGACACTGAAGCTTTCTTT
CDR3: CASSLLIGDTEAFF

J: TRBJ1-5
V: TRBV24-1
size: -
D: -
DNA: TGTGCCAGCAGTTCCAGGGGTCGCAATCAGCCCCAGCATTTT
CDR3: CASSSRGRNQPQHF

J: TRBJ2-1
V: TRBV14
size: -
D: TRBD2
DNA: TGTGCCAGCAGCCAAGTATCTAGCGGGAGGGTTGAGCAGTTCTTC
CDR3: CASSQVSSGRVEQFF

J: TRBJ1-1
V: TRBV12-3/TRBV12-4
size: -
D: -
DNA: TGTGCCAGCACCCCCGCAACAGGGCCGAACACTGAAGCTTTCTTT
CDR3: CASTPATGPNTEAFF

J: TRBJ2-7
V: TRBV7-9
size: -
D: TRBD2
DNA: TGTGCCAGCAGTCCTTCTAGCGGGAGTATGTACGAGCAGTACTTC
CDR3: CASSPSSGSMYEQYF

J: TRBJ2-5
V: TRBV7-3
size: -
D: -
DNA: TGTGCCAGCAGCTTCCGAGGAGGGGATCGGGACCGGGGAGGCGCCGAGACCCAGTACTTC
CDR3: CASSFRGGDRDRGGAETQYF

J: TRBJ1-2
V: TRBV12-3/TRBV12-4
size: -
D: -
DNA: TGTGCCAGCATCACAGGGCCTTATGGCTACACCTTC
CDR3: CASITGPYGYTF

J: TRBJ2-2
V: TRBV6-5
size: once
D: TRBD2
DNA: TGTGCCAGCAGCACGACTAGCGGGAGGGACAGCACCGGGGAGCTGTTTTTT
CDR3: CASSTTSGRDSTGELFF

J: TRBJ1-2
V: TRBV25-1
size: few
D: -
DNA: TGTGCCAGCAGCTTCTTGACAGACGCCAACTATGGCTACACCTTC
CDR3: CASSFLTDANYGYTF

J: TRBJ2-7
V: TRBV19
size: -
D: TRBD2
DNA: TGTGCCAGTAGCACGGGACTACCCTCGGACGAGCAGTACTTC
CDR3: CASSTGLPSDEQYF